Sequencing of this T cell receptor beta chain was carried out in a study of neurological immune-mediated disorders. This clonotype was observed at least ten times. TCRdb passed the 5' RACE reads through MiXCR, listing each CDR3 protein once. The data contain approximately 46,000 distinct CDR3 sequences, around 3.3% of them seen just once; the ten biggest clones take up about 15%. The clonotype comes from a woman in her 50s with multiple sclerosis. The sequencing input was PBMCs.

The CDR3 spells CASSPLTSGTDTQYF. As DNA, the CDR3 is TGCGCCAGCAGCCCCTTGACTAGCGGCACAGATACGCAGTATTTT. The V call is TRBV5-1, the J call TRBJ2-3; TRBD2 matches 8 bases. The germline gives CDR1 SGHRS, CDR2 YFSETQ. The CDR3 extends over 15 amino acids. With V trimmed by 4 bases and J by 1 base, 5 bases remained unmatched.